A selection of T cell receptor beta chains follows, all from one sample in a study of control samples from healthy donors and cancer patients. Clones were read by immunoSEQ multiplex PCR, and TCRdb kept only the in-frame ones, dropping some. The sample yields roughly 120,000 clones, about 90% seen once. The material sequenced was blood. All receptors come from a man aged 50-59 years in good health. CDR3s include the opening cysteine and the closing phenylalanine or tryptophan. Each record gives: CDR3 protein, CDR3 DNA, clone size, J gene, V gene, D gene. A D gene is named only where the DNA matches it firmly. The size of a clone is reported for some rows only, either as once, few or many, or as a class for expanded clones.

CDR3aa: CASRFSGVKSYEQYF
CDR3nt: TGTGCCAGCAGGTTTAGCGGGGTGAAGTCCTACGAGCAGTACTTC
abundance: NA
j_gene: TRBJ2-7
v_gene: TRBV2
d_gene: TRBD2

CDR3aa: CASSSLAINSPANYGYTF
CDR3nt: TGTGCCAGCAGCTCACTAGCAATTAACAGTCCCGCTAACTATGGCTACACCTTC
abundance: few
j_gene: TRBJ1-2
v_gene: TRBV7-2
d_gene: NA

CDR3aa: CASSIRGLKVQPQHF
CDR3nt: TGTGCCAGTAGTATTAGGGGGTTAAAAGTTCAGCCCCAGCATTTT
abundance: NA
j_gene: TRBJ1-5
v_gene: TRBV19
d_gene: NA

CDR3aa: CASSSLAGGIYEQFF
CDR3nt: TGTGCCAGCAGCTCCCTAGCGGGGGGCATATATGAGCAGTTCTTC
abundance: NA
j_gene: TRBJ2-1
v_gene: TRBV7-2
d_gene: TRBD2

CDR3aa: CASSVAGGPVGELFF
CDR3nt: TGTGCCAGCAGCGTAGCGGGGGGGCCTGTCGGGGAGCTGTTTTTT
abundance: NA
j_gene: TRBJ2-2
v_gene: TRBV9
d_gene: TRBD2

CDR3aa: CASSSGGSSYNEQFF
CDR3nt: TGCGCCAGCAGCTCAGGGGGGAGCTCCTACAATGAGCAGTTCTTC
abundance: NA
j_gene: TRBJ2-1
v_gene: TRBV5-1
d_gene: NA

CDR3aa: CASSSLETDTQYF
CDR3nt: TGTGCCAGCAGTTCGCTCGAGACGGATACGCAGTATTTT
abundance: NA
j_gene: TRBJ2-3
v_gene: TRBV12-3/TRBV12-4
d_gene: NA

CDR3aa: CASSSTGGADYGYTF
CDR3nt: TGCGCCAGCAGCTCTACAGGGGGCGCGGACTATGGCTACACCTTC
abundance: NA
j_gene: TRBJ1-2
v_gene: TRBV5-1
d_gene: TRBD1

CDR3aa: CASSEDRTRFNQPQHF
CDR3nt: TGTGCCAGCAGTGAAGATAGAACCAGGTTTAATCAGCCCCAGCATTTT
abundance: NA
j_gene: TRBJ1-5
v_gene: TRBV2
d_gene: NA

CDR3aa: CASSQNLGTSGSETQYF
CDR3nt: TGTGCCAGCAGCCAAAACCTTGGGACTAGCGGGTCAGAGACCCAGTACTTC
abundance: NA
j_gene: TRBJ2-5
v_gene: TRBV3-1/TRBV3-2
d_gene: TRBD2

CDR3aa: CASSFGTTGRGKLFF
CDR3nt: TGTGCCAGCAGCTTTGGGACAACCGGGAGAGGAAAACTGTTTTTT
abundance: NA
j_gene: TRBJ1-4
v_gene: TRBV11-2
d_gene: NA

CDR3aa: CASSLDRGLYEQYF
CDR3nt: TGTGCCAGCAGCTTGGACAGGGGGCTCTACGAGCAGTACTTC
abundance: NA
j_gene: TRBJ2-7
v_gene: TRBV7-6
d_gene: TRBD1

CDR3aa: CAWSGGLREKLFF
CDR3nt: TGTGCCTGGAGTGGGGGCCTAAGGGAAAAACTGTTTTTT
abundance: NA
j_gene: TRBJ1-4
v_gene: TRBV30
d_gene: NA

CDR3aa: CASSPGLEGRSDQPQHF
CDR3nt: TGTGCCAGCTCACCAGGGTTAGAGGGGCGCAGCGATCAGCCCCAGCATTTT
abundance: NA
j_gene: TRBJ1-5
v_gene: TRBV18
d_gene: NA

CDR3aa: CASSFSGGTDTQYF
CDR3nt: TGTGCCAGCAGCTTTAGCGGGGGAACAGATACGCAGTATTTT
abundance: NA
j_gene: TRBJ2-3
v_gene: TRBV13
d_gene: TRBD2

CDR3aa: CASSLYQNNEQFF
CDR3nt: TGTGCCAGCAGCTTATACCAGAACAATGAGCAGTTCTTC
abundance: NA
j_gene: TRBJ2-1
v_gene: TRBV11-3
d_gene: NA

CDR3aa: CASSLAGGYTF
CDR3nt: TGTGCCAGCAGTTTAGCAGGAGGCTACACCTTC
abundance: NA
j_gene: TRBJ1-2
v_gene: TRBV12-3/TRBV12-4
d_gene: NA

CDR3aa: CASSFRRQGTPYEQYF
CDR3nt: TGTGCCAGCAGCTTTCGCCGACAGGGGACTCCCTACGAGCAGTACTTC
abundance: NA
j_gene: TRBJ2-7
v_gene: TRBV11-2
d_gene: TRBD1

CDR3aa: CASSTRDRGGDTQYF
CDR3nt: TGTGCCAGCAGCACCCGCGACAGGGGGGGAGATACGCAGTATTTT
abundance: NA
j_gene: TRBJ2-3
v_gene: TRBV9
d_gene: TRBD1

CDR3aa: CASSLTGATGELFF
CDR3nt: TGCGCCAGCAGCTTGACAGGGGCCACCGGGGAGCTGTTTTTT
abundance: once
j_gene: TRBJ2-2
v_gene: TRBV5-1
d_gene: TRBD1

CDR3aa: CASINPSYNEQFF
CDR3nt: TGTGCCAGCATAAACCCCTCCTACAATGAGCAGTTCTTC
abundance: NA
j_gene: TRBJ2-1
v_gene: TRBV6-5
d_gene: NA

CDR3aa: CASSPEGQGYTEAFF
CDR3nt: TGTGCCAGCAGCCCAGAGGGACAGGGGTACACTGAAGCTTTCTTT
abundance: NA
j_gene: TRBJ1-1
v_gene: TRBV7-8
d_gene: TRBD1

CDR3aa: CASSQVLSRNTEAFF
CDR3nt: TGTGCCAGCAGCCAAGTTTTGTCAAGGAACACTGAAGCTTTCTTT
abundance: NA
j_gene: TRBJ1-1
v_gene: TRBV3-1/TRBV3-2
d_gene: NA

CDR3aa: CAWTRDRAEFF
CDR3nt: TGTGCCTGGACCCGGGACAGGGCAGAGTTCTTC
abundance: NA
j_gene: TRBJ2-1
v_gene: TRBV30
d_gene: TRBD1

CDR3aa: CASSRTGGTDTQYF
CDR3nt: TGCGCCAGCAGCCGGACAGGGGGCACAGATACGCAGTATTTT
abundance: NA
j_gene: TRBJ2-3
v_gene: TRBV5-1
d_gene: TRBD1

CDR3aa: CASSLAGPGETQYF
CDR3nt: TGCGCCAGCAGCTTGGCGGGGCCTGGGGAGACCCAGTACTTC
abundance: NA
j_gene: TRBJ2-5
v_gene: TRBV5-1
d_gene: NA

CDR3aa: CASSWYGGEGYTF
CDR3nt: TGTGCCAGCAGTTGGTACGGGGGCGAGGGCTACACCTTC
abundance: NA
j_gene: TRBJ1-2
v_gene: TRBV27
d_gene: NA